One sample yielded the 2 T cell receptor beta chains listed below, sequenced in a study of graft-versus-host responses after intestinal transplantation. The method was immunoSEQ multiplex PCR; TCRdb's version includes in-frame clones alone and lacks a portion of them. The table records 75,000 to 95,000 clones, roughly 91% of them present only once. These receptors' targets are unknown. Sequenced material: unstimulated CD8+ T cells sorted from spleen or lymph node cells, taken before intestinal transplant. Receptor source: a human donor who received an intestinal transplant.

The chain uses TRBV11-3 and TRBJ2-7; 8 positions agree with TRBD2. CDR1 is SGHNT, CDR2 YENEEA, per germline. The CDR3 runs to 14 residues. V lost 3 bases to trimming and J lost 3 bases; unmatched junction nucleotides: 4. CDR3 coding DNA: TGTGCCAGCAGCTTTTCGGGAGGGCGCTACGAGCAGTACTTC. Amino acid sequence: CASSFSGGRYEQYF.

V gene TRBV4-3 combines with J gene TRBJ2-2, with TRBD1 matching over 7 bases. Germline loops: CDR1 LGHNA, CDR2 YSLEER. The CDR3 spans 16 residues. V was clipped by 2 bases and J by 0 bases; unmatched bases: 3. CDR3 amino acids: CASSQPDRTNTGELFF. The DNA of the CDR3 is TGCGCCAGCAGCCAACCGGACAGGACGAACACCGGGGAGCTGTTTTTT.